The clone carrying this TCR beta chain was found many times. Its matching antigen is unknown. The sample comes from a study of regulatory T cells in long-lasting Graves disease. Study-wide background: Persistent cases took antithyroid drugs over 5 years and stayed TSH receptor antibody positive. Study-wide findings and caveats: Only a small sample size was used, which may have cut accuracy.

To make TCR beta libraries, researchers used iRepertoire HTBI primers and Arm-PCR of CDR3 regions. Each CDR3 protein gets one entry after TCRdb re-called the multiplex PCR reads with MiXCR. The sample carries 700,000 or so distinct CDR3 sequences, about 30% recorded once. J gave up 8 bases and V 6 bases, and 6 bases lay outside the gene matches. Germline V gives CDR1 MDHEN, CDR2 SYDVKM. The CDR3 is 12 residues long. Time point reported: persistent/refractory GD, antithyroid drugs over 5 years with positive TRAb. Extracted PBMC RNA gave rise to the TCR library. The origin of this receptor is a female donor with Graves disease. The sequences come from peripheral blood mononuclear cells (PBMCs), collected when the disease was refractory, from a patient treated with antithyroid drugs. The gene calls are TRBV28 and TRBJ1-2, with 7 bases matching TRBD1. CDR3 region: CASRGQVWGYTF. In nucleotides, the CDR3 is TGTGCCAGCAGAGGACAGGTCTGGGGCTACACCTTC.